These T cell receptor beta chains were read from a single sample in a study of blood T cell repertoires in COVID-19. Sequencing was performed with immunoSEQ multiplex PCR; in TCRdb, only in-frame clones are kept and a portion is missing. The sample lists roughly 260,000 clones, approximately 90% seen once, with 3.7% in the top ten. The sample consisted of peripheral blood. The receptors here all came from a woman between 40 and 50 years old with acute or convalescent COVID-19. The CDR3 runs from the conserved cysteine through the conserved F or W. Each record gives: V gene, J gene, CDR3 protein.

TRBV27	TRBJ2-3	CAIRTRPEGSDTQYF
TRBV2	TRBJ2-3	CASSSRTDTQYF
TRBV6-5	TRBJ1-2	CASTITVFYGYTF
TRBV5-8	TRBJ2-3	CASSGAYTQYF
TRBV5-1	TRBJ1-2	CASSPSGTEKGYTF
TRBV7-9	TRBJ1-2	CASSFTGGYGYTF
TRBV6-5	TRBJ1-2	CASRRFREGNYGYTF
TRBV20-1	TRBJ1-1	CSAQGNTEAFF
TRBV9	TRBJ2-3	CASSPLPSTDTQYF
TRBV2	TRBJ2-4	CASSGPRWEGTSGGKNIQYF
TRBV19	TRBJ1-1	CASSIGRGTEAFF
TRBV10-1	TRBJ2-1	CASSAGGGAGNEQFF
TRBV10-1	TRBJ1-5	CASSDRGGNQPQHF
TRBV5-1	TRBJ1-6	CASSGGTWSPLHF
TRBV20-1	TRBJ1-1	CSASRVGTEAFF
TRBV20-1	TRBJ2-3	CSASGGYTQYF
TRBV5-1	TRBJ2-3	CASSETMSTDTQYF
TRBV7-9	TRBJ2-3	CASSSGLITDTQYF
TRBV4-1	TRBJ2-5	CASSPGQGETQYF
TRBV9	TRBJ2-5	CASSVGELAGKETQYF
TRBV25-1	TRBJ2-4	CASSESVGTGSKNIQYF
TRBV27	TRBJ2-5	CASSLLGPGGQETQYF
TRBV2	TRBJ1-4	CASSDSATNEKLFF
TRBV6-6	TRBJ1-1	CASSYSWTANTEAFF
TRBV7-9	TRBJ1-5	CASSLATGQPQHF
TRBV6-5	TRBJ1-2	CASSSDIYGYTF
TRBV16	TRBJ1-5	CASSQGGQPQHF
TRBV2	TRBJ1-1	CASSGQRDRDFVTAEAFF
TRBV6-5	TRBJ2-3	CASSQRAESTDTQYF
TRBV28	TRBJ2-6	CASRSGGLGANVLTF
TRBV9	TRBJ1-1	CASSWGTVNTEAFF
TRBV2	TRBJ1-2	CASTGENYGYTF
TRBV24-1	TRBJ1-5	CATSDPRDAFRDRDSNQPQHF
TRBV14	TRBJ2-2	CASSLLGGAGELFF
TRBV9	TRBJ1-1	CASSSERGTEAFF
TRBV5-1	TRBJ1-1	CASSLGDRANTEAFF
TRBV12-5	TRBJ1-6	CASGLQGTHPPLHF
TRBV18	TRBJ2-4	CASSPGLAGENIQYF